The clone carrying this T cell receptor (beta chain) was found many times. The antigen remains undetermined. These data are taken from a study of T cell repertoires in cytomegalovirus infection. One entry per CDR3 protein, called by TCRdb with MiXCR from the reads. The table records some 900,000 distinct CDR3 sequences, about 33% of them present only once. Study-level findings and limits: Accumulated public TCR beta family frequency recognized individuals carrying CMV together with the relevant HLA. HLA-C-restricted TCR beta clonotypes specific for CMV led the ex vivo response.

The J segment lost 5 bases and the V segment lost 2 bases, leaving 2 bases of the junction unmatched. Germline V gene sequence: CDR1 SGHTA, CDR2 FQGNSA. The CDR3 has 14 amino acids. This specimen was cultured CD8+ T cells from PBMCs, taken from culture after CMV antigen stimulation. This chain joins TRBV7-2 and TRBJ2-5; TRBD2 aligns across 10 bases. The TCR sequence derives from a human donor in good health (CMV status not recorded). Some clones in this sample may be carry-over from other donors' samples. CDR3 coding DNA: TGTGCCAGCAGCTTAAAAGCGGGGGGGGAGACCCAGTACTTC. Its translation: CASSLKAGGETQYF. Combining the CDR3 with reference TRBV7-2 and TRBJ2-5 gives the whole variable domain GAGVSQSPSNKVTEKGKDVELRCDPISGHTALYWYRQSLGQGLEFLIYFQGNSAPDKSGLPSDRFSAERTGGSVSTLTIQRTQQEDSAVYLCASSLKAGGETQYFGPGTRLLVL.